This T cell receptor (beta chain) was sequenced in a study of lymphopenia after photon versus proton radiotherapy. Broader study findings: Photon-treated patients lost naive T cells and TCR diversity; proton-treated stayed stable. Better survival with proton therapy was suggested as possible, not demonstrated.

Here immunoSEQ multiplex PCR was the method, and the copy in TCRdb shows in-frame clones only, minus some. This repertoire shows 35,000 to 45,000 clones, approximately 82% found once; its top ten account for under 25%. A note on this clone: Its antigen is still unknown.

Trimming took 5 bases from V and 2 from J, leaving 13 bases between them. Germline V gene sequence: CDR1 LNHDA, CDR2 SQIVND (reference sequence). The CDR3 is 16 residues long. This TCR was sampled from a woman in her 70s with pancreatic cancer. The specimen was peripheral blood, collected from a patient treated with proton-based radiotherapy. The rearrangement joins TRBV19 to TRBJ2-6, with D tentatively TRBD1 (5 bases). In nucleotides, the CDR3 is TGTGCCAGTAGTTCAGAACAGGTAGCTGGGGCCAACGTCCTGACTTTC. Translating gives CASSSEQVAGANVLTF.